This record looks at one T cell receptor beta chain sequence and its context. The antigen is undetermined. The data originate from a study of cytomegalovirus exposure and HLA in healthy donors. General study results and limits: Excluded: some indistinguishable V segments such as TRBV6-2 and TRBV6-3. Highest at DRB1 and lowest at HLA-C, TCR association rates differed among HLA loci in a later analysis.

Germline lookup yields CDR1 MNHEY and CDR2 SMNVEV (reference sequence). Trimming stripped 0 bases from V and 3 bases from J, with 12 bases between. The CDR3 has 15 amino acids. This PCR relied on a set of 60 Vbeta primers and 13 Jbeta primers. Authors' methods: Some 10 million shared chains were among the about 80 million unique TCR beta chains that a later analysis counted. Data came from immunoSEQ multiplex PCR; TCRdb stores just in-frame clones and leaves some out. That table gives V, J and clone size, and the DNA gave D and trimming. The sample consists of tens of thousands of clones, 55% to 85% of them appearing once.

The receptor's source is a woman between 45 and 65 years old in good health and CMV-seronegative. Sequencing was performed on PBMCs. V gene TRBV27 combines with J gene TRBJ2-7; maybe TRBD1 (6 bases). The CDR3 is CASSLSGRGDYEQYF. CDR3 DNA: TGTGCCAGCAGTTTATCGGGCAGGGGAGACTACGAGCAGTACTTC.